This TCR beta chain was captured by sequencing in a study of blood T cell repertoires in COVID-19. The CDR3 runs 13 residues. Per the germline V gene, CDR1 is SGHRS and CDR2 is YFSETQ. The germline V and J ends were trimmed by 0 bases and 8 bases, with 11 bases remaining between them. Per the study methods: Quantification of nucleated cells was approximated via reference gene primer amplification. Using immunoSEQ multiplex PCR, the repertoire was profiled, and TCRdb retains in-frame clones only, with some absent. The V and J calls and clone size come from that table; D and trimming were worked out from the DNA. Of over 250,000 clones detected, about 73% appear once; the ten largest clones hold around 3.2%.

V usage is TRBV5-1 and J usage is TRBJ1-2, with D tentatively TRBD1 (5 bases). The clonotype comes from an elderly woman with acute or convalescent COVID-19. The sequenced material came from peripheral blood. The CDR3 DNA is TGCGCCAGCAGCTTGGAAGGGGTAGGGGGCTACACCTTC. Residues: CASSLEGVGGYTF.